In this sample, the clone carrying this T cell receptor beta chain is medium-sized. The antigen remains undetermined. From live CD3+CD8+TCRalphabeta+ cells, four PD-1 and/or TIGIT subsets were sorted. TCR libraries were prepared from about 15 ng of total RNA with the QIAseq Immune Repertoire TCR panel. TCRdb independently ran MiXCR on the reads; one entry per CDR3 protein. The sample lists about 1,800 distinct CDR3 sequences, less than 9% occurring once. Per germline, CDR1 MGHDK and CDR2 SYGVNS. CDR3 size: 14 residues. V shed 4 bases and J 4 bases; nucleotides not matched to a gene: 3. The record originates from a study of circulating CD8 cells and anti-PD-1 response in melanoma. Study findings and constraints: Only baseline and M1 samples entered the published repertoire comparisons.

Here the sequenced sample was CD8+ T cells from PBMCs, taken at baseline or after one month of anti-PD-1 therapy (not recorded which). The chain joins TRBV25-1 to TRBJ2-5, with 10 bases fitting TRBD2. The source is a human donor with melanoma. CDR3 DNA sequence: TGTGCCAGCAGTGGCACTAGCGGGGTAGAGACCCAGTACTTC. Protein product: CASSGTSGVETQYF.